This TCR beta chain is from a study of cytotoxic CD8 clonotypes in ibrutinib-treated CLL. Study context: For this cohort, patients were roughly 10 relapsed/refractory and roughly 14 treatment-naive, while under 18 were IGHV unmutated. After median approximately 74 months, approximately 15 stayed in remission, about twelve progressed; responses 25 or so partial, 2 complete. Investigators collected response samples after a median approximately eleven months of treatment, range 6 to 36.

Using immunoSEQ multiplex PCR, the repertoire was profiled, and TCRdb retains in-frame clones only, with some absent. The profile shows about 300,000 clones, 70% to 80% of them singletons. The receptor comes from a human donor with chronic lymphocytic leukemia. The specimen comprised PBMCs, sampled at disease progression, from a patient treated with ibrutinib.

DNA of the CDR3: TGTGCCAGCAGTCCATACTCGACAGATAGCAATCAGCCCCAGCATTTT. Amino acids: CASSPYSTDSNQPQHF. The V and J genes are TRBV27 and TRBJ1-5, with D maybe TRBD1 (5 bases). The V and J ends lost 5 bases and 0 bases respectively, with 14 bases between them. Per the germline V gene, CDR1 is MNHEY and CDR2 is SMNVEV (reference sequence). The CDR3 runs 16 residues.